This TCR beta chain was sequenced for a study of CD8+CD57+ T cells in acquired aplastic anemia (dated by TCRdb to 2016 to 2018). Notes on the research overall: A mean of about 3.2 ug of DNA, ranging from about 0.2 to 27.4 ug, was extracted from sorted CD4+ and CD8+ cells. CD8+CD57+ expansion was defined as a frequency above the mean frequency observed in healthy subjects. The investigation overall reported the following: Roughly 29 CD8+ CDR3 sequences were found in both patients and controls but appeared to be highly expressed in patients and within the immunodominant clones of the patients. Between patients and healthy controls, no significant difference in CD8+ Simpson's diversity was found (P=0.060).

Patients chosen for sequencing had shown expansion of CD8+CD57+ cells by flow cytometry. All patients had severe acquired aplastic anemia diagnosed by International Study of Aplastic Anemia and Agranulocytosis and Camitta criteria. No patient had received any therapy when blood was sampled. In this study, sorted CD4+ and CD8+ T cells from the blood of healthy subjects and of severe aplastic anemia patients had their TCR repertoires deep-sequenced. In the USA, patient enrollment took place under clinicaltrials.gov protocols 00001620, 01623167, 00001397, 00071045, 00081523 and 00961064. Ficoll-Paque density gradient centrifugation was used to isolate peripheral blood mononuclear cells. CD4+ and CD8+ T cells were sorted by FACS or magnetic beads before DNA extraction. Genomic DNA was used as template for profiling of TCR beta VDJ combinations and CDR3 sequences. TCR repertoire sequencing was run on an Illumina HiSeq 2000. Processing in the source paper ran as follows. Repertoires were assessed using TRBV/TRBJ rearrangement plots, CDR3 size and DJ length profiles, and Simpson's diversity index. The immunodominant clone was defined as the most abundant DNA sequence in deep sequencing data. CDR3 amino acid sequences were screened for sharing across subjects and were compared with published repertoires and the VDJdb database. The public reads were run again by TCRdb, first through fastp at Q25 and then through MiXCR, and only productive beta chains were kept. Rows are unified per CDR3 protein, each entry keeping the most common DNA and genes. TCRdb, not the original authors, processed these V and J calls. The sample table shows about 180,000 distinct CDR3 sequences, and 45% to 55% are seen once. The ten largest make up around 1% of the sample.

This clonotype was recorded a few times. Its antigen remains unidentified. No per-base quality is available; no much larger clone lies one base away. In the germline V gene, CDR1 corresponds to SGHDN and CDR2 to FVKESK. The CDR3, cysteine through phenylalanine, is 11 amino acids long. Of all the DNA, just the CDR3 is kept, 33 bases in frame from base 1. At the junction V is shortened by 1 base and J by 7 bases, with 4 bases in between. This TCR came from a human donor with aplastic anemia. The chain is encoded by TRBV14 joined to TRBJ2-5, with the identity of the D gene unclear. Sequencing used sorted CD4+, CD8+, or CD8+CD57+ T cells (not recorded which) from PBMCs. The CDR3 reads as follows: CASSQAGTQYF. The DNA sequence is as follows: TGTGCCAGCAGCCAAGCAGGGACCCAGTACTTC.